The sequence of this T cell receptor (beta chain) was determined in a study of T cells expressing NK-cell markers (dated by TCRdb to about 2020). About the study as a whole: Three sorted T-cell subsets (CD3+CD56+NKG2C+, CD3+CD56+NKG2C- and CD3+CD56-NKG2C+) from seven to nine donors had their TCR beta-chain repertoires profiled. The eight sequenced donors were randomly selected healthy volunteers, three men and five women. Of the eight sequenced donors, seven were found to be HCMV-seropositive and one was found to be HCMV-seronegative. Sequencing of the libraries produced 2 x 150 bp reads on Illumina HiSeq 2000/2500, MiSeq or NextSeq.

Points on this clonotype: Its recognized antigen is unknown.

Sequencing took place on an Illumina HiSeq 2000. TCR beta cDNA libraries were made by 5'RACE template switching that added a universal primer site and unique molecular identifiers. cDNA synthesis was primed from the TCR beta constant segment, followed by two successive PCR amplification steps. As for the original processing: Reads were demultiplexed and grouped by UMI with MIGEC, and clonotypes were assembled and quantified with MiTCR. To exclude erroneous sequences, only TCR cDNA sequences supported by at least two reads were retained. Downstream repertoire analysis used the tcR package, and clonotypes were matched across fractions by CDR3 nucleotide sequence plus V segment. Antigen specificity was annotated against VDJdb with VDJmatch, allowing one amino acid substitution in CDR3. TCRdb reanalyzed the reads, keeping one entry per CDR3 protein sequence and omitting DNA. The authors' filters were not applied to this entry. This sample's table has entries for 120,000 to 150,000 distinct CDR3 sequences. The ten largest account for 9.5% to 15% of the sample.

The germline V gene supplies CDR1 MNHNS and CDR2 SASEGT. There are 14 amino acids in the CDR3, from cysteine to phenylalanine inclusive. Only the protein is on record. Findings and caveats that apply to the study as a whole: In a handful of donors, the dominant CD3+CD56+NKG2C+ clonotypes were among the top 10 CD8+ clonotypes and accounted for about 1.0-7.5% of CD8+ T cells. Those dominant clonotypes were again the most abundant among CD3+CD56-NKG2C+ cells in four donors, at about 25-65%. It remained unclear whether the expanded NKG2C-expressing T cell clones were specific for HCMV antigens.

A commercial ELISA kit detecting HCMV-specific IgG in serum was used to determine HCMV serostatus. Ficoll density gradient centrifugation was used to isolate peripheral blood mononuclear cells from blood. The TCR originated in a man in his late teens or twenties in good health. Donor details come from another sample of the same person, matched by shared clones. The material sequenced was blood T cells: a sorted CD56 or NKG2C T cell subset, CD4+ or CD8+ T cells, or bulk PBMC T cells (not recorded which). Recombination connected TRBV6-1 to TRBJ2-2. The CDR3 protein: CASSEWWDTGELFF.